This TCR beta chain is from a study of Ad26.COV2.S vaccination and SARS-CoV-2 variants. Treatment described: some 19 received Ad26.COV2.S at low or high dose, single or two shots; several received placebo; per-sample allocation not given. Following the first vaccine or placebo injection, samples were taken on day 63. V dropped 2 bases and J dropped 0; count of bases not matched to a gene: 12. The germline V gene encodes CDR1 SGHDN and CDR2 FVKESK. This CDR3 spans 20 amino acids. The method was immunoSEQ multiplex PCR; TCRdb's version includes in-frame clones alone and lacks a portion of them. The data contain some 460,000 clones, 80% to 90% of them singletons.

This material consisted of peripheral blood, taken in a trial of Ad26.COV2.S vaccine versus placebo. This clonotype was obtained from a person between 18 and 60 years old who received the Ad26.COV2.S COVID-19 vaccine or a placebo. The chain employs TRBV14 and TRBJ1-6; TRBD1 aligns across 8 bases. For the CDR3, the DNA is TGTGCCAGCAGCCAAACAACCGCCGGGACAGGATTCTCCTATAATTCACCCCTCCACTTT. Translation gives CASSQTTAGTGFSYNSPLHF.